The next 31 T cell receptor beta chains were all read from a single sample in a study of response to subunit inactivated influenza vaccine. TCRdb recomputed calls from the RT-PCR reads with MiXCR, one row per CDR3 protein. The sample shows more than 600,000 distinct CDR3 sequences, around 18% of them seen only once. The input for sequencing was PBMCs from blood, taken about 5 days after vaccination. Receptor source: a man between 45 and 60 years old who received an inactivated influenza vaccine.

The V gene is TRBV28, the J gene TRBJ2-1; 11 bases are a match to TRBD2. Germline CDR1 and CDR2: MDHEN and SYDVKM. This CDR3 is 17 amino acids long. The J segment lost 2 bases and the V segment lost 4 bases, leaving 7 bases of the junction unmatched. The CDR3 spells CASSSRGSGGAYNEQFF. The DNA of the CDR3 is TGTGCCAGCAGTTCCCGGGGTAGCGGGGGGGCCTACAATGAGCAGTTCTTC.

This clonotype was found a few times. The chain has TRBV5-1 and TRBJ2-7; tentative D call: TRBD2 (6 bases). The CDR3 runs 16 residues. Trimming took off 3 bases at V and 0 bases at J, with 16 bases between the two ends. CDR1 SGHRS and CDR2 YFSETQ come from the germline V gene. The CDR3 DNA is TGCGCCAGCAGCTCACACTTAGCGGAGAGCTCCTACGAGCAGTACTTC. It specifies CASSSHLAESSYEQYF.

This clonotype was counted only a few times. The chain joins TRBV28 to TRBJ2-3; tentatively, D is TRBD1 (6 bases). The V and J ends lost 5 bases and 0 bases respectively, with 12 bases between them. This CDR3 comprises 15 residues. Germline V lookup: CDR1 MDHEN, CDR2 SYDVKM. The CDR3 nucleotides are TGTGCCAGCAGTATGGTGGGGGCTAGCACAGATACGCAGTATTTT. Translated, it gives CASSMVGASTDTQYF.

The chain employs TRBV20-1 and TRBJ2-5, with a tentative D call TRBD2 (5 bases). Germline V gene data show CDR1 as DFQATT and CDR2 as SNEGSKA (reference sequence). V was cut by 5 bases and J by 5 bases, with 21 bases left in between. The CDR3 sequence is 15 residues long. The CDR3 loop reads CSAPERPNRRETQYF. DNA of the CDR3: TGCAGTGCTCCGGAGCGGCCGAACCGCCGGGAGACCCAGTACTTC.

This clonotype has at least ten counts. The genes are TRBV3-1 and TRBJ2-7, with D uncertain. Germline CDR1 reads LGHDT; CDR2 reads YNNKEL (reference sequence). Trimming took off 0 bases at V and 6 bases at J, with 9 bases between the two ends. This CDR3 comprises 13 residues. CDR3 protein: CASSQDLVAEQYF. The CDR3 DNA is TGTGCCAGCAGCCAAGATTTAGTCGCCGAGCAGTACTTC.

This clonotype appeared a few times. The chain uses TRBV10-2 and TRBJ2-2; 12 bases map to TRBD2. Germline V gene sequence: CDR1 WSHSY, CDR2 SAAADI. The CDR3 has 15 amino acids. The trim removed 6 bases at V and 1 base at J, leaving 0 bases unmatched. CDR3 protein: CASRTSGGNTGELFF. In nucleotides, the CDR3 is TGCGCCAGCAGGACTAGCGGGGGGAACACCGGGGAGCTGTTTTTT.

The CDR3 sequence: CASSTLGVDAEQFF. The CDR3 nucleotides are TGTGCCAGCAGCACCCTAGGGGTGGACGCTGAGCAGTTCTTC. The V call is TRBV2, the J call TRBJ2-1; D is perhaps TRBD1 (5 bases). V dropped 6 bases and J dropped 9 bases, with 18 bases sitting between them. The CDR3 consists of 14 residues. Germline V lookup: CDR1 SNHLY, CDR2 FYNNEI. The full variable domain, its missing parts supplied by reference TRBV2 and TRBJ2-1, is EPEVTQTPSHQVTQMGQEVILRCVPISNHLYFYWYRQILGQKVEFLVSFYNNEISEKSEIFDDQFSVERPDGSNFTLKIRSTKLEDSAMYFCASSTLGVDAEQFFGPGTRLTVL.

This clonotype was counted many times. CDR3 nucleotides: TGTGCCAGCAGCCGATACGGGACAGGGACGTACAATCAGCCCCAGCATTTT. As protein: CASSRYGTGTYNQPQHF. This sequence joins TRBV6-1 and TRBJ1-5; TRBD1 aligns across 9 bases. This CDR3 has 17 amino acids. Trimming at V came to 6 bases and at J to 3 bases, leaving 12 bases not matched to a gene. Germline CDR1 reads MNHNS; CDR2 reads SASEGT.

The sample holds a few counts of this clonotype. The chain uses TRBV20-1 and TRBJ1-2; 7 nucleotides match TRBD1. CDR1 and CDR2 (germline): DFQATT, SNEGSKA (reference sequence). The CDR3 is made up of 14 amino acids. V lost 1 base to trimming and J lost 7 bases; unmatched junction nucleotides: 9. CDR3 protein: CSARGGQNIPGYTF. CDR3 DNA sequence: TGCAGTGCTAGAGGGGGACAGAATATACCTGGCTACACCTTC.

This clonotype came up a few times. The J gene is TRBJ2-3, the V gene TRBV24-1; 9 nucleotides line up with TRBD1. Germline values: CDR1 KGHDR, CDR2 SFDVKD. The length of the CDR3 is 18 residues. Trimming at V came to 1 base and at J to 1 base, leaving 8 bases not matched to a gene. The CDR3 reads CATSDFPGTGIRTDTQYF. The DNA of the CDR3 is TGTGCCACCAGTGATTTTCCCGGGACAGGGATCCGCACAGATACGCAGTATTTT.

The rearrangement uses TRBV7-8 and TRBJ1-3, with unresolved D. V shed 5 bases and J shed 0 bases, with 8 bases lying between them. CDR1 is SGHVS, CDR2 FQNEAQ, per germline. CDR3 size: 14 residues. For the CDR3, the DNA is TGTGCCAGCAGCAGGGCCTACTCTGGAAACACCATATATTTT. Translated: CASSRAYSGNTIYF.

V and J are TRBV4-2 and TRBJ2-7; the D is unclear. V shed 0 bases and J shed 3 bases, with 15 bases lying between them. There are 16 residues in the CDR3. The germline V gene encodes CDR1 LGHNA and CDR2 YNFKEQ. CDR3 coding DNA: TGTGCCAGCAGCCAAGATCTGATGACACCTTACTACGAGCAGTACTTC. This sequence encodes CASSQDLMTPYYEQYF.

This clonotype appeared many times. The chain has TRBV10-3 and TRBJ2-5; D remains ambiguous. The CDR3 sequence is 13 residues long. Trimming pared 5 bases from V and 3 bases from J, leaving 10 bases between. Germline lookup yields CDR1 ENHRY and CDR2 SYGVKD. The CDR3 coding sequence is TGTGCCATCAGTAGAGAAGTCAAAGAGACCCAGTACTTC. Translation gives CAISREVKETQYF.

This chain links TRBV13 with TRBJ1-1; 10 bases map to TRBD1. With V trimmed by 5 bases and J by 3 bases, 9 bases remained unmatched. The CDR3 has 16 residues. Germline V gives CDR1 PRHDT, CDR2 FYEKMQ (reference sequence). The CDR3 loop reads CASSTTGGGWDTEAFF. CDR3 nucleotide sequence: TGTGCCAGCAGCACGACAGGGGGCGGTTGGGACACTGAAGCTTTCTTT.

This clonotype was seen many times. V is TRBV10-3 and J is TRBJ2-3; D is unclear. CDR1 and CDR2 from the germline V gene are ENHRY and SYGVKD. Trimming took off 11 bases at V and 5 bases at J, with 17 bases between the two ends. The CDR3 is 13 residues long. The CDR3 sequence: CAVADIPIDTQYF. CDR3 nucleotide sequence: TGTGCCGTCGCGGATATCCCCATAGATACGCAGTATTTT.

This clonotype has just a few counts. CDR3 DNA: TGCAGTGCTAGTGTGGGAGGTAGCAATCAGCCCCAGCATTTT. Translating it yields CSASVGGSNQPQHF. The chain combines TRBV20-1 with TRBJ1-5; D is unresolved. From germline, CDR1 is DFQATT and CDR2 SNEGSKA (reference sequence). V lost 3 bases, J lost 0 bases, and 9 bases lay in between. The CDR3 runs 14 residues.

The V gene is TRBV6-2 or TRBV6-3, the J gene TRBJ1-2; no firm D call. The CDR3 runs 12 residues. Germline-derived CDR1 and CDR2 are MNHEY and SVGEGT. V was cut by 2 bases and J by 5 bases, with 6 bases left in between. For the CDR3, the DNA is TGTGCCAGCAGTTACGGAGATTATGGCTACACCTTC. Its translation is CASSYGDYGYTF.

The chain has TRBV5-1 and TRBJ2-7; the D is unclear. Germline CDR1 and CDR2: SGHRS and YFSETQ. The ends were cut back, 4 bases at V and 5 bases at J, with 16 bases in the middle. The length of the CDR3 is 14 residues. The CDR3 DNA reads as TGCGCCAGCAGCGGATTAACAGAAGTCAACGAGCAGTACTTC. This sequence encodes CASSGLTEVNEQYF.

This rearrangement joins TRBV6-2 or TRBV6-3 to TRBJ2-7; D remains unclear. With 2 bases removed from V and 3 bases from J, the gap between germline ends came to 14 bases. The germline CDR1 and CDR2 sequences are MNHEY and SVGEGT. The CDR3 length is 15 residues. DNA for the CDR3: TGTGCCAGCAGTTACCCCCCCAGAGACGGCTACGAGCAGTACTTC. Translation gives CASSYPPRDGYEQYF.

The rearrangement links TRBV11-1 to TRBJ2-2, with D tentatively TRBD1 (5 bases). CDR1 and CDR2 (germline): SGHAT, FQDESV (reference sequence). Trimming removed 5 bases from V and 10 bases from J, with 14 bases in between. The CDR3 totals 13 residues. The CDR3 is CASSGDQGLELFF. CDR3 bases: TGTGCCAGCAGCGGAGACCAGGGTTTGGAGCTGTTTTTT.

This chain uses TRBV7-9 with TRBJ2-7; 7 bases are a match to TRBD1. V dropped 5 bases and J dropped 0; count of bases not matched to a gene: 7. The CDR3 is 15 residues long. Germline CDR1 and CDR2: SEHNR and FQNEAQ (reference sequence). CDR3 sequence (DNA): TGTGCCAGCAGCCCAGTAGGGACAGCCTCCTACGAGCAGTACTTC. The encoded protein is CASSPVGTASYEQYF.

The genes are TRBV5-6 and TRBJ2-7, with D perhaps TRBD1 or TRBD2 (6 bases each). The CDR3 totals 16 residues. V dropped 0 bases and J dropped 2 bases, with 15 bases sitting between them. Germline CDR1 reads SGHDT; CDR2 reads YYEEEE. The CDR3 protein is CASSLAGGLRAYEQYF. The CDR3, as DNA: TGTGCCAGCAGCTTGGCCGGGGGCCTCAGGGCCTACGAGCAGTACTTC.

In this sample, this clonotype turned up a few times. J is TRBJ2-1 and V is TRBV4-2, with a possible D match to TRBD1 (6 bases). Trimming removed 3 bases from V and 4 bases from J, with 16 bases in between. The CDR3 has 16 amino acids. Germline assignment: CDR1 LGHNA and CDR2 YNFKEQ. CDR3 sequence: CASSQVGAGDYNEQFF. The CDR3 bases are TGTGCCAGCAGCCAGGTTGGGGCAGGGGATTACAATGAGCAGTTCTTC.

This clonotype was observed many times. At one end the junction does not follow the germline gene, possibly because of a read error. The chain has TRBV12-3 or TRBV12-4 and TRBJ1-5; D is perhaps TRBD1 (5 bases). The CDR3 consists of 13 residues. The CDR3 DNA is TGTGCCAGCAGGTTAGGGGGCAATCAGCCCCAGCATTTT. Protein product: CASRLGGNQPQHF.

The chain is built from TRBV11-2 and TRBJ2-4; either TRBD1 or TRBD2 may supply D (5 bases each). The ends were cut back, 4 bases at V and 4 bases at J, with 20 bases in the middle. CDR1 is SGHAT, CDR2 FQNNGV, per germline. The CDR3 runs 17 residues. The CDR3 sequence: CASSSLRGGAIKNIQYF. The DNA for the CDR3 is TGTGCCAGCAGCTCCCTTCGTGGGGGAGCGATAAAAAACATTCAGTACTTC.

This clonotype has only a few counts. The gene calls are TRBV5-6 and TRBJ2-5; 8 nucleotides agree with TRBD1. CDR1 is SGHDT, CDR2 YYEEEE, per germline. This CDR3 contains 15 residues. V lost 0 bases and J lost 5; bases outside the gene matches: 6. Here the CDR3 reads CASSLAQGARETQYF. The CDR3, as DNA: TGTGCCAGCAGCTTGGCCCAGGGGGCGCGCGAGACCCAGTACTTC.

In this sample, this clonotype turned up a few times. This chain uses TRBV4-2 with TRBJ1-1; D possibly corresponds to TRBD1 (5 bases). The CDR3 loop spans 14 amino acids. V shed 4 bases and J shed 3 bases, with 12 bases lying between them. Germline V lookup: CDR1 LGHNA, CDR2 YNFKEQ. CDR3 sequence: CASSPHGGDTEAFF. CDR3 sequence (DNA): TGTGCCAGCAGCCCCCACGGGGGGGACACTGAAGCTTTCTTT.

This clonotype appeared a few times. This chain uses TRBV7-2 with TRBJ2-1; D is possibly TRBD1 (5 bases). Germline values: CDR1 SGHTA, CDR2 FQGNSA. Trimming took 2 bases from V and 7 from J, leaving 15 bases between them. The CDR3 runs to 15 residues. CDR3 nucleotide sequence: TGTGCCAGCAGCTTATGGGGCGGCGAAATGAATGAGCAGTTCTTC. Translating it yields CASSLWGGEMNEQFF.

This clonotype has more than one count but fewer than ten. The chain employs TRBV29-1 and TRBJ2-6, with D maybe TRBD1 (5 bases). V lost 1 base and J 2 bases, leaving 6 bases between the germline ends. Germline values: CDR1 SQVTM, CDR2 ANQGSEA. CDR3 length: 14 amino acids. CDR3 sequence: CSVEGRAGANVLTF. The CDR3 nucleotides are TGCAGCGTTGAAGGCAGGGCTGGGGCCAACGTCCTGACTTTC.

In this sample, this clonotype turned up a few times. This chain connects TRBV6-2 or TRBV6-3 to TRBJ2-1; 9 bases are a match to TRBD1. The V gene's germline CDR1 is MNHEY and CDR2 SVGEGT. The CDR3 covers 15 residues. With 6 bases clipped from V and 6 bases from J, the junction kept 9 bases outside the gene matches. The CDR3 protein is CASSTRDRAGNEQFF. The CDR3 bases are TGTGCCAGCAGCACCCGGGACAGGGCTGGCAATGAGCAGTTCTTC.

This clonotype has only a few counts. This chain links TRBV7-9 with TRBJ2-7; 7 bases fit TRBD1. After removal of 1 base from V and 9 bases from J, the junction contained 9 bases not matched to a gene. The CDR3 covers 14 residues. The germline gives CDR1 SEHNR, CDR2 FQNEAQ (reference sequence). CDR3 DNA: TGTGCCAGCAGCTTAGGACAGGGCTACGTTGGGCAGTACTTC. This codes for CASSLGQGYVGQYF.